What follows are 3 T cell receptor beta chains derived from one specimen sequenced in a study of T-cell reconstitution after alpha-beta-depleted transplantation in children (dated by TCRdb to the mid-2010s). Library method: PCR. Instrument used: Illumina HiSeq 2500. TCR libraries were prepared with molecular barcoding, using unique molecular identifiers to normalize TCRbeta repertoire quantification. TCRdb trimmed the raw reads at Q25, called clones with MiXCR and kept productive beta chains. For every CDR3 protein sequence, its rows merge into one entry that carries the most common genes and DNA. This sample holds roughly 670,000 distinct CDR3 sequences; less than 15% were observed only once. The ten largest clones take up around 0.76% of the sample. The sample's treatment or condition label, in plain terms: allogeneic hematopoietic cell transplantation with graft depleted of TCRalphabeta T cells and CD19 B cells.

Specimen: PBMCs, collected before TCRalphabeta/CD19-depleted stem cell transplant. The receptors originated from a girl aged 2-10 years with congenital amegakaryocytic thrombocytopenia, due to receive a stem cell transplant.

V usage is TRBV7-2 and J usage is TRBJ2-3; D gene unclear. Trimming pared 2 bases from V and 2 bases from J, leaving 14 bases between. This CDR3 is 16 amino acids long. Germline V gene lookup returns CDR1 SGHTA and CDR2 FQGNSA. CDR3 coding DNA: TGTGCCAGCAGCTTAAGGAAAATAGCCGTCACAGATACGCAGTATTTT. Translation: CASSLRKIAVTDTQYF. The complete variable domain, with remaining parts taken from reference TRBV7-2 and TRBJ2-3, reads GAGVSQSPSNKVTEKGKDVELRCDPISGHTALYWYRQSLGQGLEFLIYFQGNSAPDKSGLPSDRFSAERTGGSVSTLTIQRTQQEDSAVYLCASSLRKIAVTDTQYFGPGTRLTVL.

Many counts were recorded for this clonotype. The V call is TRBV6-1, the J call TRBJ2-1; D is ambiguous. Looked up from germline, CDR1 is MNHNS and CDR2 is SASEGT. The CDR3 has 13 residues. V shed 5 bases and J shed 0 bases, with 5 bases lying between them. The CDR3 loop is CASSSSSYNEQFF. Here the CDR3 DNA reads TGTGCCAGCAGTTCGAGCTCCTACAATGAGCAGTTCTTC.

This clonotype was picked up many times. The chain employs TRBV5-6 and TRBJ2-1; D might be TRBD1 or TRBD2, each matching 5 bases. Germline V gene data show CDR1 as SGHDT and CDR2 as YYEEEE. The CDR3 has 14 amino acids. Trimming left V 3 bases short and J 4 bases short, with 11 bases between. CDR3 region: CASSWWGPYNEQFF. CDR3 in DNA: TGTGCCAGCAGCTGGTGGGGACCATACAATGAGCAGTTCTTC.